The clone carrying this T cell receptor beta chain was picked up a small number of times. An end of the junction differs from the germline gene, which may be a read error. The data were taken from a study of blood T cells in healthy people across ages. CDR1 LGHNA and CDR2 YNFKEQ come from the germline V gene. The length of the CDR3 is 18 residues. Next came a second PCR, run for about 6 to 12 cycles, which used a sample-barcoded 5' primer along with a J-beta primer mix. TCRdb ran MiXCR on the 5' RACE reads and lists one entry per CDR3 protein. The data show about 840,000 distinct CDR3 sequences, with approximately 32% seen just once and more than 8.5% held by the top ten. The data were also submitted as part of a second study, on T cells of mothers and their children.

The sample taken for sequencing was blood. The TCR comes from a woman between 40 and 50 years old in good health. This rearrangement joins TRBV4-2 to TRBJ2-7, with D tentatively TRBD1 (6 bases). The CDR3 here is CASSQDMVDSSYGIPWSF. In DNA, the CDR3 is TGTGCCAGCAGCCAAGATATGGTGGACAGCTCCTACGGGATCCCCTGGTCCTTC.